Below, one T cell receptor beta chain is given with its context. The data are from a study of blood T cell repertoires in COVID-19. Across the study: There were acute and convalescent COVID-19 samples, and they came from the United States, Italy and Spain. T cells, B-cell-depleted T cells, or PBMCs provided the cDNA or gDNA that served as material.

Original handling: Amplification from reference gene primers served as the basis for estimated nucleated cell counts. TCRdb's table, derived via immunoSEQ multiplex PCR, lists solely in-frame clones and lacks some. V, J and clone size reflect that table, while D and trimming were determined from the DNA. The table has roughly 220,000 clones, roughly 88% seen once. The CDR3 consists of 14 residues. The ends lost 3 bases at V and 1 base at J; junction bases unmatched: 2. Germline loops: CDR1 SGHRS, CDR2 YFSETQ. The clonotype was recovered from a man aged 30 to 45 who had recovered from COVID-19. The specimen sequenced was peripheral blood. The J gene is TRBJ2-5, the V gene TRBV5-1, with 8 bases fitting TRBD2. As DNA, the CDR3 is TGCGCCAGCAGCTATGGGACTAGCCAAGAGACCCAGTACTTC. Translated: CASSYGTSQETQYF.